This T cell receptor beta chain was identified in a study of regulatory T cells in long-lasting Graves disease (dated by TCRdb to about 2021). At the level of the whole study: Antithyroid drugs had been taken for less than 3 months by newly diagnosed Graves' disease patients. Patients with persistent Graves' disease were compared with patients with newly diagnosed Graves' disease using TCR sequencing and RNA sequencing of peripheral blood. TCR sequencing covered 13 persistent and 20 or so newly diagnosed Graves' disease patients, some 33 samples in total. The study took place in China and was registered as a clinical trial.

This specimen's time point label, per the study, means: newly diagnosed GD, antithyroid drugs for less than 3 months. RNA was extracted from PBMCs in TRIzol for both TCR sequencing and RNA sequencing. The diagnosis of Graves' disease was made according to American Thyroid Association guidelines. Patients for the study were recruited at an endocrinology department in Xi'an, China. From each patient, 8 to 10 milliliters of peripheral blood was collected into an EDTA anticoagulant tube. Ficoll Paque Plus density gradient separation was used to isolate PBMCs, and no additional T cell sorting was done. An Agilent 2100 Bioanalyzer and agarose gel were used to check RNA quality, while a NanoDrop 2000 measured RNA concentration. Study-level results and caveats: The authors noted that the small sample size was a limitation that may lower accuracy. The study examined only peripheral blood because the primary lesion, thyroid tissue, could not be accessed. Persistent disease showed preferential use of TRBV28, TRBJ1-2 and TRBJ2-5, whereas newly diagnosed disease favored TRBV20-1 and TRBJ2-1. Persistent patients shared more public clonotypes among themselves (around 2,500) than newly diagnosed patients did (about 970). Sequencing and analysis were limited to the TCR beta chain. Compared with newly diagnosed patients, persistent Graves' disease patients had lower TCR Shannon entropy and fewer highly expanded clones, which suggests clonal expansion.

Sequences SEHNR (CDR1) and FQNEAQ (CDR2) are obtained from the germline V gene (reference sequence). A distance of 24 bases separates the germline ends of V and J, which lose 5 bases and 6 bases respectively. The CDR3 numbers 17 residues from cysteine through phenylalanine. Only the CDR3 DNA stays, 51 bases, in frame from base 1. The library came from multiplex PCR. Sequencing was performed on an Illumina HiSeq 4000. iRepertoire HTBI primers and Arm-PCR amplification of CDR3 regions were used to construct TCR beta libraries. Before sequencing, the PCR products went through gel purification. As for how the authors treated the data: A total of some 65 TRBV and more than twelve TRBJ segments were identified across samples and were used for gene usage analysis of CDR3 amino acid clonotypes. Filtered high-quality paired reads were merged into contigs using COPE and FqMerger. BLAST was used to align contigs to IMGT TRBV, TRBD and TRBJ reference genes, and CDR3 was defined according to IMGT. Any clonotype with a frequency above 0.1% was counted as a highly expanded clone. Shannon entropy served as the measure of repertoire diversity, while the Gini coefficient captured V-J evenness. A clonotype was considered public if more than one individual shared it. The public sequencing data were trimmed at Q25 with fastp and processed into clonotypes with MiXCR by TCRdb, which kept only in-frame beta chains. CDR3 protein duplicates are merged, each entry listing the most common genes and DNA. The V and J calls shown here were made by TCRdb, not taken from the authors' results. The sample has roughly 350,000 distinct CDR3 sequences on record, around 16% of them singletons. Together, the top ten hold around 20% of the sample.

This clonotype was picked up many times. There is no known antigen for this receptor. Base qualities were left out, and no much larger clone turns up one base away. These data also featured in a second study, about T cells in Graves' hyperthyroidism and ophthalmopathy. As noted in the second study: A patient counted as having stable Graves' hyperthyroidism if no progression to ophthalmopathy occurred over 18 months of follow-up. The hyperthyroidism patients were between 18 and 65 years old and newly diagnosed, with a disease duration of less than 2 months. Patients with uncontrolled infections, other autoimmune diseases, pregnancy or lactation were excluded. Diagnoses relied on clinical symptoms, serum thyroxine and TRAb, thyroid ultrasound and orbital computed tomography. A first-round RT-PCR of the TCR CDR3 used the HTBI primer set with the Qiagen OneStep RT-PCR kit. Most expanded thyroid clonotypes (frequency above 0.001) were also detected in blood, suggesting blood repertoires may reflect thyroid immune responses. Ophthalmopathy was separated from stable hyperthyroidism by a 13 V-J signature model, with approximately 90% sensitivity and roughly 84% specificity obtained in cross-validation and 80%/75% obtained in testing. During validation, the model predicted progression to ophthalmopathy a median of roughly six months ahead of onset, with 70.59% sensitivity and 72.22% specificity. To identify distinguishing TCR V-J signatures, a discovery cohort of roughly 100 patients was used, comprising some 45 with Graves' ophthalmopathy and 57 with stable Graves' hyperthyroidism. Whether ophthalmopathy could be predicted prospectively was tested in an independent validation cohort made up of roughly 19 hyperthyroidism patients plus 17 patients who later progressed to ophthalmopathy. The 100 discovery patients were divided at random into training and test sets in a 7:3 ratio. Thyroid tissue and blood T-cell repertoires from roughly six Graves' hyperthyroidism patients were also compared in the study. Once sampling was done, hyperthyroidism patients were given methimazole at a starting dose of 30 mg daily, whereas ophthalmopathy patients were given high-dose intravenous methylprednisolone. Libraries were constructed in a second round of multiplex PCR, after which size selection and purification were performed. Libraries were sequenced paired-end with 100 bp reads on an Illumina HiSeq2000. SOAPnuke was used to process the raw data, throwing out any read that contained adapters or uncalled bases, had a mean Phred below 15, or lacked an exact constant-primer or identifier match. High-quality paired reads were merged using COPE v1.2.5, and each unique nucleotide sequence was defined as a clonotype. MiTCR v1.1 was used to align the clonotypes against IMGT TRBV, TRBD and TRBJ reference segments. The analysis included only V-J combinations with a frequency above 0.0001, which together covered roughly 99% of the repertoires. The TCS score was defined as F50 (clonal expansion) divided by E x V (chaos), with BLOSUM62-based TCRdist calculated between CDR3 peptides within each V-J. Welch's t-statistics and random forest reduced roughly 540 V-J features to 13, which were used in a naive Bayes classifier (R e1071). No statistical method was used to fix the sample size in advance, and group allocation was not hidden from the investigators. The paper describes TCR Vbeta CDR3 sequencing of 135 peripheral blood samples, made up of some 40 ophthalmopathy patients, around 78 hyperthyroidism patients and 17 progressor patients.

This sample comprised peripheral blood mononuclear cells (PBMCs), obtained at new diagnosis, from a patient treated with antithyroid drugs. The sequence was collected from a woman aged 18-30 years with Graves disease. Donor details come from another sample of the same person, matched by shared clones. The chain is made from TRBV7-9 and TRBJ2-3; the D call is tentative, TRBD1 or TRBD2, as each matches 5 bases. CDR3 region: CASSPSGSGLVKDTQYF. The DNA sequence is as follows: TGTGCCAGCAGCCCCTCCGGCTCGGGGCTAGTGAAGGATACGCAGTATTTT.